The 22 T cell receptor beta chains below were found in one sample sequenced in a study of blood T cell repertoires in COVID-19. Using immunoSEQ multiplex PCR, the repertoire was profiled, and TCRdb retains in-frame clones only, with some absent. There are about 75,000 clones in the sample; roughly 84% occur only once, and more than 20% lies in the top ten. The sample taken for sequencing was peripheral blood. The receptors were sampled from a woman between 45 and 65 years old with acute or convalescent COVID-19.

This clone has just a few counts. J is TRBJ1-6 and V is TRBV4-1; 8 bases match TRBD1. Germline CDR1 MGHRA, CDR2 YSYEKL. The CDR3 runs 15 residues. The V gene end was trimmed by 4 bases and the J gene end by 10 bases; junction bases not matched to a gene: 9. This CDR3 reads CASSPEQGVSSPLHF. The CDR3 DNA reads as TGCGCCAGCAGCCCCGAACAGGGGGTCAGCTCACCCCTCCACTTT.

The chain combines TRBV19 with TRBJ2-2, with 7 bases fitting TRBD2. Unmatched junction bases numbered 11, after V lost 6 bases and J lost 1 base. Per germline, CDR1 LNHDA and CDR2 SQIVND (reference sequence). This CDR3 is 17 amino acids long. The CDR3 region has the DNA TGTGCCAGTAGAACCTCTAGCGGAGGTGGGAACACCGGGGAGCTGTTTTTT. Protein: CASRTSSGGGNTGELFF.

V is TRBV6-5 and J is TRBJ1-2; D not resolved. CDR1 MNHEY and CDR2 SVGAGI come from the germline V gene. There are 14 residues in the CDR3. V was clipped by 4 bases and J by 3 bases, with 12 bases between them. Here the CDR3 DNA reads TGTGCCAGCAGTTTACAGAAAGGCTACTATGGCTACACCTTC. Encoded protein: CASSLQKGYYGYTF.

CDR3 protein: CASSVQGILTGELFF. CDR3 nucleotide sequence: TGTGCCAGCAGCGTTCAGGGGATACTCACCGGGGAGCTGTTTTTT. The genes are TRBV9 and TRBJ2-2, with D perhaps TRBD1 (6 bases). The length of the CDR3 is 15 residues. With 2 bases removed from V and 4 bases from J, the gap between germline ends came to 12 bases. Germline-derived CDR1 and CDR2 are SGDLS and YYNGEE. Using reference TRBV9 and TRBJ2-2 for the parts outside the CDR3, the full variable domain is DSGVTQTPKHLITATGQRVTLRCSPRSGDLSVYWYQQSLDQGLQFLIQYYNGEERAKGNILERFSAQQFPDLHSELNLSSLELGDSALYFCASSVQGILTGELFFGEGSRLTVL.

The J gene is TRBJ1-3, the V gene TRBV5-8; D is possibly TRBD1 (5 bases). Per the germline V gene, CDR1 is SGHTS and CDR2 is YDEGEE. CDR3 length: 18 residues. Between the trimmed V and J ends, which lost 5 bases and 4 bases, there was a span of 25 bases. For the CDR3, the DNA is TGTGCCAGCAGGCCACTGGGGCAGGGTAGTACAAGGGGAAACACCATATATTTT. This sequence encodes CASRPLGQGSTRGNTIYF. The variable domain in full, with the rest retrieved from reference TRBV5-8 and TRBJ1-3, is EAGVTQSPTHLIKTRGQQATLRCSPISGHTSVYWYQQALGLGLQFLLWYDEGEERNRGNFPPRFSGRQFPNYSSELNVNALELEDSALYLCASRPLGQGSTRGNTIYFGEGSWLTVV.

The chain joins TRBV5-6 to TRBJ1-6, with D hard to call. V gave up 4 bases and J gave up 6 bases, with 14 bases separating them. The CDR3 has 15 amino acids. The germline V gene encodes CDR1 SGHDT and CDR2 YYEEEE. The CDR3 sequence is CASSHVREVNSPLHF. The CDR3 bases are TGTGCCAGCAGCCATGTACGGGAGGTTAATTCACCCCTCCACTTT.

The gene calls are TRBV30 and TRBJ2-2; TRBD1 aligns across 7 bases. Germline trimming cut 3 bases from V and 6 bases from J; bases unmatched to any gene: 7. The CDR3 sequence is 14 residues long. CDR1 and CDR2 (germline): GTSNPN, SVGIG (reference sequence). The CDR3 coding sequence is TGTGCCTGGAGGCAGACAGGGAAGGCCGGGGAGCTGTTTTTT. This codes for CAWRQTGKAGELFF.

The rearrangement joins TRBV7-2 to TRBJ2-3; TRBD2 matches 7 bases. In germline, CDR1 is SGHTA, CDR2 FQGNSA. Losses at the gene ends were 5 bases for V and 1 base for J; bases not matched to a gene: 9. The CDR3 is made up of 16 amino acids. The CDR3 here is CASSGAGLWGTDTQYF. In DNA form, the CDR3 reads TGTGCCAGCAGCGGCGCGGGACTATGGGGCACAGATACGCAGTATTTT.

J is TRBJ2-5 and V is TRBV6-4, with 7 bases identical to TRBD2. With V trimmed by 0 bases and J by 2 bases, 6 bases remained unmatched. Germline values: CDR1 MRHNA, CDR2 SNTAGT. The CDR3 is 16 amino acids. The CDR3 is CASSDSPAGRQETQYF. The CDR3 DNA is TGTGCCAGCAGTGACTCCCCAGCGGGGCGTCAAGAGACCCAGTACTTC.

As to this clone: An end of the junction does not agree with germline; a read error may underlie this. The CDR3 sequence is CATSLEGLNTEAFF. In nucleotides, the CDR3 is TGTGCCACCTCACTGGAGGGGCTGAACACTGAAGCTTTCTTT. The chain employs TRBV18 and TRBJ1-1, with a tentative D call TRBD1 (5 bases). Germline V gene lookup returns CDR1 KGHSH and CDR2 LQKENI. The CDR3 is 14 amino acids.

The rearrangement uses TRBV7-8 and TRBJ1-3; TRBD1 matches 8 bases. The CDR3 runs to 15 residues. Per the germline V gene, CDR1 is SGHVS and CDR2 is FQNEAQ. The ends lost 5 bases at V and 0 bases at J; junction bases unmatched: 3. The CDR3 coding sequence is TGTGCCAGCAGCCTTACAGGGGGCTCTGGAAACACCATATATTTT. Translation: CASSLTGGSGNTIYF. The complete variable domain, with remaining parts taken from reference TRBV7-8 and TRBJ1-3, reads GAGVSQSPRYKVAKRGQDVALRCDPISGHVSLFWYQQALGQGPEFLTYFQNEAQLDKSGLPSDRFFAERPEGSVSTLKIQRTQQEDSAVYLCASSLTGGSGNTIYFGEGSWLTVV.

This chain connects TRBV7-3 to TRBJ2-1; 10 nucleotides align to TRBD2. Trimming removed 3 bases from V and 4 bases from J; junction bases left unmatched: 12. From germline, CDR1 is SGHTA and CDR2 FQGTGA. The CDR3 totals 18 residues. The CDR3 region is CASSFQASGRSQYNEQFF. The CDR3 DNA is TGTGCCAGCAGCTTCCAAGCTAGCGGGAGAAGCCAGTACAATGAGCAGTTCTTC.

This rearrangement joins TRBV6-4 to TRBJ2-1; 7 positions agree with TRBD1. This CDR3 is 16 amino acids long. Trimming cost V 2 bases and J 5 bases; bases outside gene matches: 9. The germline CDR1 and CDR2 sequences are MRHNA and SNTAGT. CDR3 loop: CASSDPTGAADNEQFF. CDR3 nucleotide sequence: TGTGCCAGCAGTGACCCCACAGGGGCGGCAGACAATGAGCAGTTCTTC.

The table lists this clone with a few counts. J is TRBJ1-1 and V is TRBV11-1; possibly TRBD1 for D (6 bases). The CDR3 sequence is 14 residues long. CDR1 SGHAT and CDR2 FQDESV come from the germline V gene (reference sequence). Trimming took 1 base from V and 4 from J, leaving 10 bases between them. The CDR3: CASSLGRGTTEAFF. The DNA for the CDR3 is TGTGCCAGCAGCTTAGGTAGGGGGACCACTGAAGCTTTCTTT.

The J gene is TRBJ2-1, the V gene TRBV19, with D possibly being TRBD1 (6 bases). This CDR3 comprises 15 residues. The germline V and J ends were trimmed by 3 bases and 2 bases, with 11 bases remaining between them. Germline values: CDR1 LNHDA, CDR2 SQIVND (reference sequence). CDR3 sequence: CASSIIEGAYNEQFF. As DNA, the CDR3 is TGTGCCAGTAGTATTATCGAGGGGGCCTACAATGAGCAGTTCTTC. Filled out from reference TRBV19 and TRBJ2-1, the complete variable domain reads DGGITQSPKYLFRKEGQNVTLSCEQNLNHDAMYWYRQDPGQGLRLIYYSQIVNDFQKGDIAEGYSVSREKKESFPLTVTSAQKNPTAFYLCASSIIEGAYNEQFFGPGTRLTVL.

CDR3 sequence reads: CSATETGHGYTF. In DNA, the CDR3 is TGCAGTGCTACTGAAACAGGACATGGCTACACCTTC. The chain is built from TRBV20-1 and TRBJ1-2; possibly TRBD1 for D (5 bases). Germline-derived CDR1 and CDR2 are DFQATT and SNEGSKA (reference sequence). V lost 4 bases to trimming and J lost 6 bases, with 12 bases between them. The CDR3 is 12 residues long.

This chain connects TRBV5-6 to TRBJ2-1; D perhaps matches TRBD2 (6 bases). Germline V gives CDR1 SGHDT, CDR2 YYEEEE. V gave up 7 bases and J gave up 6 bases, with 14 bases separating them. This CDR3 is 13 amino acids long. The CDR3, as DNA: TGTGCCAGCGGGAGGCCACCCACCAATGAGCAGTTCTTC. Protein: CASGRPPTNEQFF.

The CDR3 region is CASKLAGFNNEQFF. The CDR3 coding sequence is TGTGCCAGCAAACTAGCGGGGTTTAACAATGAGCAGTTCTTC. The chain uses TRBV6-5 and TRBJ2-1; 10 bases align to TRBD2. V gave up 7 bases and J gave up 5 bases; unmatched junction bases: 5. CDR1 and CDR2 from the germline V gene are MNHEY and SVGAGI. The CDR3 is 14 residues long.

The CDR3 region is CASSQVSTTGELFF. The CDR3 bases are TGTGCCAGCAGCCAAGTGTCAACTACCGGGGAGCTGTTTTTT. This chain uses TRBV4-2 with TRBJ2-2; no firm D call. Trimming took 1 base from V and 5 from J, leaving 8 bases between them. There are 14 residues in the CDR3. Germline values: CDR1 LGHNA, CDR2 YNFKEQ.

The chain is built from TRBV5-1 and TRBJ2-1; D is unresolved. CDR1 SGHRS and CDR2 YFSETQ come from the germline V gene. The V gene lost 0 bases and the J gene lost 4 bases, with 8 bases spanning the gap. CDR3 length: 14 residues. DNA of the CDR3: TGCGCCAGCAGCTTGGCACAAAATTACAATGAGCAGTTCTTC. It codes for CASSLAQNYNEQFF.

This sequence joins TRBV29-1 and TRBJ2-2, with TRBD2 matching over 13 bases. The germline V gene encodes CDR1 SQVTM and CDR2 ANQGSEA. This CDR3 has 15 amino acids. V dropped 6 bases and J dropped 5; count of bases not matched to a gene: 6. This CDR3 reads CSVRLAGGRTGELFF. CDR3 bases: TGCAGCGTCCGACTAGCGGGAGGACGGACCGGGGAGCTGTTTTTT.

This sequence joins TRBV6-2 or TRBV6-3 and TRBJ1-3; no firm D call. CDR1 and CDR2 from the germline V gene are MNHEY and SVGEGT. V was clipped by 6 bases and J by 2 bases, with 14 bases between them. This CDR3 has 15 residues. Here the CDR3 DNA reads TGTGCCAGCAGCGAGAGTTCCACGCCTGGAAACACCATATATTTT. Translation: CASSESSTPGNTIYF.